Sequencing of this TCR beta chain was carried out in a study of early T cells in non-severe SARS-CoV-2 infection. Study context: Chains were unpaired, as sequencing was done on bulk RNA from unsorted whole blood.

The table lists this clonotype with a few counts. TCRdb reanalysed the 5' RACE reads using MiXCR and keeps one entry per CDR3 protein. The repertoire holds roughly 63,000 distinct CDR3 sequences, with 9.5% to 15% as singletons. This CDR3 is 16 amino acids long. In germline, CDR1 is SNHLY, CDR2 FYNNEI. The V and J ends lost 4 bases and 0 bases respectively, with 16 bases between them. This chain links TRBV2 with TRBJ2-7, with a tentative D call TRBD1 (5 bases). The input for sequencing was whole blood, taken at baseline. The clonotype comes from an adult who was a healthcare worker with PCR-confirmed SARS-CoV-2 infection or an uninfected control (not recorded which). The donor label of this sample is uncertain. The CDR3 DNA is TGTGCCAGCAGTGTCAACCGCAGGGCGAGCTCCTACGAGCAGTACGTC. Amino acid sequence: CASSVNRRASSYEQYV.